The present T cell receptor beta chain was sequenced within a study of vaccination and CD4 T cells after COVID-19. As for treatment: approximately 9-day PBMC culture with coronavirus spike peptide pools or control peptides (ViraFEST assay). This CDR3 comprises 14 residues. From germline, CDR1 is MNHEY and CDR2 SVGEGT. Trimming took off 4 bases at V and 3 bases at J, with 13 bases between the two ends. A remark on this clonotype: Its antigen is still unknown.

The Oncomine TCR Beta short-read assay was what sequenced the DNA obtained from cultured CD4+ T cells. MiXCR, run by TCRdb on the PCR reads, gives a single entry per CDR3 protein. This sample has around 13,000 distinct CDR3 sequences, with 52% found just once. The chain is built from TRBV6-2 or TRBV6-3 and TRBJ2-7; D ambiguous. Sample: CD4+ T cells from blood, cultured in vitro. This receptor was obtained from a human donor who had recovered from COVID-19. The CDR3, as DNA: TGTGCCAGCAGTTTCCGGAGAACCGTCTACGAGCAGTACTTC. The encoded protein is CASSFRRTVYEQYF.